Below are 19 T cell receptor beta chains sequenced from a single sample in a study of CD4 and CD8 cells across lung adenocarcinoma regions. TCRdb processed the PCR reads anew with MiXCR; each CDR3 protein has one entry. The sample carries approximately 11,000 distinct CDR3 sequences, about 55% recorded once. The sample taken for sequencing was CD4+ T cells from the center of a lung tumor. All receptors derive from a male donor with lung adenocarcinoma. The CD4 and CD8 labels of this study may be unreliable.

Concerning this clonotype itself: A junction end diverges from the germline sequence, so it may reflect a read error. J is TRBJ2-4 and V is TRBV12-3 or TRBV12-4; unclear D gene. The CDR3 consists of 11 residues. The CDR3 DNA is TGTGCCAGCATCCGTTCAGATATGCAGTATTTC. It yields the protein CASIRSDMQYF.

By share, this clonotype counts as medium-sized. The chain links TRBV6-1 to TRBJ1-6; 7 positions agree with TRBD1. The germline V gene has CDR1 MNHNS and CDR2 SASEGT. The trim removed 10 bases at V and 10 bases at J, leaving 10 bases unmatched. This CDR3 has 13 amino acids. This CDR3 reads CATGDRDGSPLHF. The CDR3 bases are TGTGCCACCGGAGACAGGGATGGGTCACCCCTCCACTTT.

Concerning this clonotype itself: Germline is not matched at one junction end, which may reflect a read error. The J gene is TRBJ1-1, the V gene TRBV6-1; D unresolved. CDR3 length equals 14 residues. The germline gives CDR1 MNHNS, CDR2 SASEGT. CDR3 in amino acids: CASSTGFGNSESFF. The CDR3 coding sequence is TGTGCCAGCAGTACGGGTTTCGGGAACTCTGAATCTTTCTTT.

The count of this clonotype is one. CDR3 nucleotide sequence: TGTGCCAGCAGCCCTTGGGCAGGTAGCTGGGAGCAGTACTTC. This encodes CASSPWAGSWEQYF. This chain links TRBV9 with TRBJ2-5; possible D gene TRBD2, 5 bases. The CDR3 runs 14 residues. Trimming took 4 bases from V and 11 from J, leaving 21 bases between them. From germline, CDR1 is SGDLS and CDR2 YYNGEE.

In its sample, this clonotype is medium-sized. The V gene is TRBV4-1, the J gene TRBJ2-3; no definite D call. With 0 bases removed from V and 1 base from J, the gap between germline ends came to 8 bases. The CDR3 is 15 amino acids. Germline V gene sequence: CDR1 MGHRA, CDR2 YSYEKL. Here the CDR3 reads CASSQDLWGTDTQYF. CDR3 nucleotide sequence: TGCGCCAGCAGCCAAGATCTGTGGGGCACAGATACGCAGTATTTT.

Remarks on this clonotype: This may come from a read error, since a much larger clone is one base off. As the CDR3 is not closed by the conserved phenylalanine or tryptophan, this likely results from a read error. V usage is TRBV6-1 and J usage is TRBJ1-2; the D gene is possibly TRBD1 (5 bases). CDR1 is MNHNS and CDR2 is SASEGT in the germline V gene. This CDR3 is built from 16 residues. Trimming removed 6 bases from V and 4 bases from J, with 21 bases in between. CDR3 nucleotide sequence: TGTGCCAGCAGGGGGGAGGATTACGAGGGGACCTATGGCTACACCTCC. This gives the protein CASRGEDYEGTYGYTS.

This clonotype was detected ten times or more. The rearrangement links TRBV5-1 to TRBJ2-1; a weak D match, TRBD1 (6 bases). CDR3 length: 19 residues. Germline loops: CDR1 SGHRS, CDR2 YFSETQ. Trimming removed 4 bases from V and 4 bases from J, with 27 bases in between. CDR3: CASSPVGNQGPTGYNEQFF. DNA of the CDR3: TGCGCCAGCAGCCCCGTGGGAAACCAGGGGCCTACGGGGTACAATGAGCAGTTCTTC.

A remark on this clonotype: The junction and the germline gene differ at one end; a read error may be behind it. The chain uses TRBV6-1 and TRBJ2-3; D unresolved. This CDR3 comprises 16 residues. Germline values: CDR1 MNHNS, CDR2 SASEGT. The CDR3 sequence is CASSEAVFSHTNTQYF. For the CDR3, the DNA is TGTGCCAGCAGTGAGGCGGTCTTTTCGCACACAAACACGCAGTATTTC.

By share, this clonotype ranks as medium-sized. V gene TRBV6-1 combines with J gene TRBJ2-2; 8 bases are shared with TRBD2. There are 13 residues in the CDR3. Germline values: CDR1 MNHNS, CDR2 SASEGT. Trimming at V came to 8 bases and at J to 7 bases, leaving 6 bases not matched to a gene. CDR3 region: CASHRRGGGELFF. The DNA of the CDR3 is TGTGCCAGCCACCGACGGGGGGGCGGGGAGCTGTTTTTT.

There are many counts of this clonotype. The chain is built from TRBV27 and TRBJ1-1, with no clear D. CDR1 is MNHEY, CDR2 SMNVEV, per germline (reference sequence). The CDR3 is made up of 13 amino acids. Trimming took off 5 bases at V and 1 base at J, with 8 bases between the two ends. The CDR3 DNA sequence: TGTGCCAGCAGTCCTTACCAGAACACTGAAGCTTTCTTT. Residues: CASSPYQNTEAFF.

In its sample, this clonotype was seen a few times. This chain joins TRBV6-2 or TRBV6-3 and TRBJ2-5; D remains unclear. The DNA end is more similar to TRBJ2-3, so the J call may be wrong. The CDR3 consists of 11 residues. The germline V gene encodes CDR1 MNHEY and CDR2 SVGEGT. The DNA for the CDR3 is TGTGCCAGCAGTGCCACAGAGACCCAGTATTTT. It codes for CASSATETQYF.

V and J are TRBV7-8 and TRBJ2-5, with D tentatively TRBD1 (6 bases). The CDR3 has 15 residues. CDR1 SGHVS and CDR2 FQNEAQ come from the germline V gene. Trimming took 1 base from V and 5 from J, leaving 14 bases between them. This chain's CDR3 is CASSLVLAGDETQYF. In nucleotides, the CDR3 is TGTGCCAGCAGCTTAGTTTTGGCAGGGGATGAGACCCAGTACTTC.

The chain is built from TRBV6-1 and TRBJ2-3; perhaps TRBD1 as D (5 bases). Germline V lookup: CDR1 MNHNS, CDR2 SASEGT. The CDR3 extends over 14 amino acids. V lost 7 bases and J lost 1, with 12 bases in between. In DNA form, the CDR3 reads TGTGCCAGCAAGGGGCAGAGTGGCACAGATACGCAGTATTTT. The encoded protein is CASKGQSGTDTQYF.

The rearrangement joins TRBV6-1 to TRBJ2-3, with 9 bases aligning to TRBD1. The J call may be faulty, since TRBJ2-7 better matches the DNA end. The germline V gene has CDR1 MNHNS and CDR2 SASEGT. The CDR3 loop spans 14 amino acids. CDR3 bases: TGTGCCAGTGGAGCGGACAGGGGATCCTACGAGCAGTACTTC. This gives the protein CASGADRGSYEQYF.

The chain uses TRBV27 and TRBJ2-5; 13 bases align to TRBD2. Matching the DNA end better, TRBJ2-7 makes the J call doubtful. The CDR3 has 18 amino acids. The germline CDR1 and CDR2 sequences are MNHEY and SMNVEV (reference sequence). CDR3 sequence reads: CASRKGLAGTRADYEQYF. In nucleotides, the CDR3 is TGTGCCAGCAGAAAGGGACTAGCGGGAACAAGGGCGGACTACGAGCAGTACTTC.

The genes are TRBV6-5 and TRBJ2-1; D gene unclear. This CDR3 is built from 15 residues. V shed 4 bases and J shed 7 bases, with 17 bases lying between them. Germline V CDR1 and CDR2: MNHEY, SVGAGI. The CDR3 protein is CASSWGTKARNEQFF. Here the CDR3 DNA reads TGTGCCAGCAGTTGGGGAACCAAGGCTAGGAATGAGCAGTTCTTC.

The rearrangement links TRBV9 to TRBJ2-1; 7 positions match TRBD2. Germline CDR1 and CDR2: SGDLS and YYNGEE. This CDR3 has 15 amino acids. Losses at the gene ends were 0 bases for V and 2 bases for J; bases not matched to a gene: 2. CDR3 sequence (DNA): TGTGCCAGCAGCGTAGATAGCGGGCCCTACAATGAGCAGTTCTTC. Amino acid sequence: CASSVDSGPYNEQFF.

This clonotype was detected only a few times. The V call is TRBV6-1, the J call TRBJ1-3, with 9 bases matching TRBD1. Germline loops: CDR1 MNHNS, CDR2 SASEGT. The CDR3 totals 14 residues. V gave up 8 bases and J gave up 2 bases; unmatched junction bases: 4. As DNA, the CDR3 is TGTGCCAGCTTGGGACAGGGAACTGGAAACACCATATATTTT. Residues: CASLGQGTGNTIYF.

The chain uses TRBV24-1 and TRBJ2-1; TRBD2 matches 12 bases. The length of the CDR3 is 17 residues. The ends lost 7 bases at V and 3 bases at J; junction bases unmatched: 9. CDR1 is KGHDR, CDR2 SFDVKD, per germline. CDR3 coding DNA: TGTGCCACCAGCTCTTACGGACTAGCGGGAAACTACAATGAGCAGTTCTTC. It translates to CATSSYGLAGNYNEQFF.